These 11 T cell receptor beta chains share one sample of origin, sequenced in a study of cytomegalovirus exposure and HLA in healthy donors. PCR amplification relied on 60 Vbeta primers (plus 13 Jbeta primers). Clones were sequenced by immunoSEQ multiplex PCR, and TCRdb holds only the in-frame ones, with some missing. The data contain some 150,000 clones, about 80% of them singletons. The sequenced material came from PBMCs. The receptors originated from a woman aged 25 to 45 in good health and CMV-seropositive.

The rearrangement uses TRBV27 and TRBJ2-3; 10 bases fit TRBD1. Trimming removed 2 bases from V and 3 bases from J; junction bases left unmatched: 5. Germline CDR1 reads MNHEY; CDR2 reads SMNVEV (reference sequence). The CDR3 is 16 amino acids. CDR3 coding DNA: TGTGCCAGCAGTTTAGCGGGACAGGGGTTAACAGATACGCAGTATTTT. It encodes CASSLAGQGLTDTQYF.

The rearrangement uses TRBV30 and TRBJ2-1; a weak D match, TRBD2 (6 bases). Trimming took off 0 bases at V and 7 bases at J, with 19 bases between the two ends. Germline V gene data show CDR1 as GTSNPN and CDR2 as SVGIG (reference sequence). This CDR3 region has 16 residues. CDR3 coding DNA: TGTGCCTGGAGTGTAGATCGGAGGGCAGGGAGGAATGAGCAGTTCTTC. Amino acids: CAWSVDRRAGRNEQFF.

This clone has more than one count but fewer than ten. The chain recombines TRBV11-2 with TRBJ1-1; D is ambiguous. V shed 5 bases and J shed 3 bases, with 25 bases lying between them. This CDR3 is 18 amino acids long. CDR1 is SGHAT, CDR2 FQNNGV, per germline. The CDR3 sequence: CASSATTFRRRLHTEAFF. The DNA for the CDR3 is TGTGCCAGCAGCGCCACTACATTCCGACGGAGGCTTCACACTGAAGCTTTCTTT.

The V and J genes are TRBV10-2 and TRBJ1-2; TRBD1 is a possible D gene (5 bases). CDR3 length: 14 amino acids. CDR1 and CDR2 (germline): WSHSY, SAAADI. V lost 0 bases, J lost 6 bases, and 11 bases lay in between. CDR3 DNA: TGCGCCAGCAGTGAGTCGGGTGGGGGGAATGGCTACACCTTC. Translation gives CASSESGGGNGYTF.

The rearrangement uses TRBV10-2 and TRBJ2-7; 8 nucleotides match TRBD2. J lost 0 bases, V lost 4 bases, and 8 bases had no gene match. The CDR3 covers 16 residues. Germline values: CDR1 WSHSY, CDR2 SAAADI. Written as DNA, the CDR3 is TGCGCCAGCAGTGGTCGTCTTAGCGGGACCTCCTACGAGCAGTACTTC. This gives the protein CASSGRLSGTSYEQYF.

This rearrangement joins TRBV4-1 to TRBJ2-7; D might be TRBD1 (8 bases). Germline V gene data show CDR1 as MGHRA and CDR2 as YSYEKL. Trimming stripped 1 base from V and 3 bases from J, with 13 bases between. The length of the CDR3 is 15 residues. CDR3: CASSQGQGTIYEQYF. In DNA form, the CDR3 reads TGCGCCAGCAGCCAAGGACAGGGGACTATCTACGAGCAGTACTTC.

This clone was recorded only once. The CDR3 nucleotides read TGTGCCAGCAGCTTAGAGGGACTAGCGAGAGAGCAGTACTTC. Residues: CASSLEGLAREQYF. V usage is TRBV7-2 and J usage is TRBJ2-7; 10 nucleotides line up with TRBD2. Trimming took 1 base from V and 7 from J; bases not matched to a gene: 4. The CDR3 contains 14 residues. Germline CDR1 SGHTA, CDR2 FQGNSA.

The table lists this clone with a few counts. The chain joins TRBV5-6 to TRBJ2-1, with D perhaps TRBD2 (5 bases). V was trimmed by 1 base and J by 5 bases, leaving 13 bases between them. The CDR3 spans 15 residues. Germline loops: CDR1 SGHDT, CDR2 YYEEEE. The chain's CDR3 is CASSLTGRLNNEQFF. CDR3 sequence (DNA): TGTGCCAGCAGCTTGACGGGAAGGTTAAACAATGAGCAGTTCTTC.

This chain links TRBV27 with TRBJ2-5; possibly TRBD1 for D (5 bases). The J call is doubtful: the DNA matches TRBJ2-7 better. Germline V gene sequence: CDR1 MNHEY, CDR2 SMNVEV (reference sequence). The CDR3 consists of 12 residues. This chain's CDR3 is CASSPAGHEQYF. CDR3 nucleotide sequence: TGTGCCAGCAGCCCGGCAGGGCACGAGCAGTACTTC.

The gene calls are TRBV5-1 and TRBJ2-7; TRBD1 agrees at 9 bases. The trim removed 4 bases at V and 5 bases at J, leaving 10 bases unmatched. Germline V gene sequence: CDR1 SGHRS, CDR2 YFSETQ. This CDR3 is 15 amino acids long. CDR3 sequence: CASSDPGQGANEQYF. The CDR3 nucleotides read TGCGCCAGCAGCGATCCGGGACAGGGAGCCAACGAGCAGTACTTC.

The chain recombines TRBV9 with TRBJ1-1; a possible D gene is TRBD1 (5 bases). CDR3 size: 15 residues. Per the germline V gene, CDR1 is SGDLS and CDR2 is YYNGEE. V was shortened by 0 bases and J by 4 bases, with 13 bases between the two germline ends. The CDR3 region is CASSVGGLAATEAFF. The CDR3 DNA follows: TGTGCCAGCAGCGTAGGGGGCCTGGCGGCCACTGAAGCTTTCTTT.